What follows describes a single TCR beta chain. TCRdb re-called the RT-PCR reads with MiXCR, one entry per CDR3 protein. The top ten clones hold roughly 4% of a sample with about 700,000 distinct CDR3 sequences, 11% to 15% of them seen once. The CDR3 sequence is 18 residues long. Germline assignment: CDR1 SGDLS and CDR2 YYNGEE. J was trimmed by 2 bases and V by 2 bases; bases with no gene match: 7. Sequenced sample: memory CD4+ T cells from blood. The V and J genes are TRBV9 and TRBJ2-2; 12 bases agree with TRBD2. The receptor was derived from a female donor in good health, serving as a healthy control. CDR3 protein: CASSVGLAGGPNTGELFF. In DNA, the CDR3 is TGTGCCAGCAGCGTGGGTCTAGCGGGGGGGCCAAACACCGGGGAGCTGTTTTTT.